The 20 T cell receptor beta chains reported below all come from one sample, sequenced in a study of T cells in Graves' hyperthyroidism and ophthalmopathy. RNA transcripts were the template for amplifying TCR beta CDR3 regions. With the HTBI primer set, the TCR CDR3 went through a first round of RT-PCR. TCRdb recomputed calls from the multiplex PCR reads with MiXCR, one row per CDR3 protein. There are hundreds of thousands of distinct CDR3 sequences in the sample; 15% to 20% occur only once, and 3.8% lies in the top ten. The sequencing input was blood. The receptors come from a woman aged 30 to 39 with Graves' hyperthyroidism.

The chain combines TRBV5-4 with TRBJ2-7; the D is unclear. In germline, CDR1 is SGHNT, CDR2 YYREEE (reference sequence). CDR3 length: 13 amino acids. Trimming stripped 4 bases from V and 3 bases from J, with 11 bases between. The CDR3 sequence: CASSDTPLYEQYF. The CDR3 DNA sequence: TGTGCCAGCAGCGATACTCCCCTCTACGAGCAGTACTTC.

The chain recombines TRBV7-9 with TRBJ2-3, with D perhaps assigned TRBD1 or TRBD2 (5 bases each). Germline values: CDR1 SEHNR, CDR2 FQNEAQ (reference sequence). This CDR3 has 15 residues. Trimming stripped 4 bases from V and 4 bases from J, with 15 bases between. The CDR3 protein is CASSYRDQPPDTQYF. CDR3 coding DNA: TGTGCCAGCAGCTACCGGGACCAACCACCAGATACGCAGTATTTT.

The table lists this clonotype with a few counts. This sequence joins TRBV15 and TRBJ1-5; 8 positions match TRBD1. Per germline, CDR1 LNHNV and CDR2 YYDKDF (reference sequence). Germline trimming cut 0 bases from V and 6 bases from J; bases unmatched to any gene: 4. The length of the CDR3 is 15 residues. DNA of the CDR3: TGTGCCACCAGCAGAGATCTGCAGGGGGCTCAGCCCCAGCATTTT. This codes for CATSRDLQGAQPQHF.

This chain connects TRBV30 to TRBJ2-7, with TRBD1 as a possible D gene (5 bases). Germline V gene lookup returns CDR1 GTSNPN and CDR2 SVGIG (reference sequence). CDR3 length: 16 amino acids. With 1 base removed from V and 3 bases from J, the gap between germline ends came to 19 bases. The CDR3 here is CAWSEGPQGYYYEQYF. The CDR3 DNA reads TGTGCCTGGAGTGAGGGGCCGCAGGGCTACTACTACGAGCAGTACTTC.

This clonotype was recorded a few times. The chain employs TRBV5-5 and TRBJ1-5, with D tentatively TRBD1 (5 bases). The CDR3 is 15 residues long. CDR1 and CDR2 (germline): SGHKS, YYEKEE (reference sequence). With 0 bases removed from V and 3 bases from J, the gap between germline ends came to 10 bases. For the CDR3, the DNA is TGTGCCAGCAGCTTGGGAGGGGTAATCAATCAGCCCCAGCATTTT. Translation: CASSLGGVINQPQHF.

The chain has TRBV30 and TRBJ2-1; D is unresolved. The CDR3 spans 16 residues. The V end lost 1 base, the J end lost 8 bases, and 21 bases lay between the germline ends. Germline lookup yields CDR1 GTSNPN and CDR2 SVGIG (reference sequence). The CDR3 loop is CAWSAGQAVAGYEQFF. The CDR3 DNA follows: TGTGCCTGGAGTGCTGGTCAGGCCGTCGCCGGTTATGAGCAGTTCTTC.

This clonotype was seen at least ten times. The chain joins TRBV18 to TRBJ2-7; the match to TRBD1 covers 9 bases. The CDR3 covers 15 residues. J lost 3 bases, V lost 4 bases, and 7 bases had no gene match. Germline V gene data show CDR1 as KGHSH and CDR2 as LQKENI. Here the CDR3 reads CASSLRQGGDYEQYF. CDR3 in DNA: TGTGCCAGCTCACTGCGACAGGGGGGTGACTACGAGCAGTACTTC.

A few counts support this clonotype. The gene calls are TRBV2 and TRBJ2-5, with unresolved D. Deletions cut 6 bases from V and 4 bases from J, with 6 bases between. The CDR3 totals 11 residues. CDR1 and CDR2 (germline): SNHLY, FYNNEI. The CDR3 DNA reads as TGTGCCAGCAGAGGTATAGAGACCCAGTACTTC. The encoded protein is CASRGIETQYF. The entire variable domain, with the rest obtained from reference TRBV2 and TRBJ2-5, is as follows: EPEVTQTPSHQVTQMGQEVILRCVPISNHLYFYWYRQILGQKVEFLVSFYNNEISEKSEIFDDQFSVERPDGSNFTLKIRSTKLEDSAMYFCASRGIETQYFGPGTRLLVL.

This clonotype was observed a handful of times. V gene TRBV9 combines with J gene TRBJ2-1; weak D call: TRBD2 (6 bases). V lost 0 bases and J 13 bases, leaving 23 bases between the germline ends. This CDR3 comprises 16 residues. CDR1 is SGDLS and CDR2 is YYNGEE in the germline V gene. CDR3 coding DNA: TGTGCCAGCAGCGTAGGAGAGTGGACTACCCGTGCCAGACAGTTCTTC. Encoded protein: CASSVGEWTTRARQFF. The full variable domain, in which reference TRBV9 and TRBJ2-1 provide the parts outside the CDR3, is DSGVTQTPKHLITATGQRVTLRCSPRSGDLSVYWYQQSLDQGLQFLIQYYNGEERAKGNILERFSAQQFPDLHSELNLSSLELGDSALYFCASSVGEWTTRARQFFGPGTRLTVL.

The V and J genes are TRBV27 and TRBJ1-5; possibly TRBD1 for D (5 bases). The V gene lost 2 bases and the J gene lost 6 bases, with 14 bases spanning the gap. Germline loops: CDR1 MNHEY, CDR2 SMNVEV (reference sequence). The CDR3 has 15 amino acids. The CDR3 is CASSLGVGGRQPQHF. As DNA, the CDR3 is TGTGCCAGCAGTTTAGGTGTGGGGGGACGTCAGCCCCAGCATTTT.

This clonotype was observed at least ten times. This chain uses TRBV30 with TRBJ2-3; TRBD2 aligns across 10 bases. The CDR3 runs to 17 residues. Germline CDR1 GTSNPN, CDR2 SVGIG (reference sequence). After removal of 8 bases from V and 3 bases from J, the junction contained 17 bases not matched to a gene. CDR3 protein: CAQGTGRTSGTTDTQYF. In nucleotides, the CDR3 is TGTGCCCAGGGGACGGGAAGGACTAGCGGTACGACAGATACGCAGTATTTT.

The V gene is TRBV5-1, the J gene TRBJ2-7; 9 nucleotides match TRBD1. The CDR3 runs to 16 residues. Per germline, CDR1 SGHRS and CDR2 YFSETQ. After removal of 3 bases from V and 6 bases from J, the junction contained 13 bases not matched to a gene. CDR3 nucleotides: TGCGCCAGCAGCTATACCGGGACAGGGTCGGTCGGCGAGCAGTACTTC. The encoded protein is CASSYTGTGSVGEQYF.

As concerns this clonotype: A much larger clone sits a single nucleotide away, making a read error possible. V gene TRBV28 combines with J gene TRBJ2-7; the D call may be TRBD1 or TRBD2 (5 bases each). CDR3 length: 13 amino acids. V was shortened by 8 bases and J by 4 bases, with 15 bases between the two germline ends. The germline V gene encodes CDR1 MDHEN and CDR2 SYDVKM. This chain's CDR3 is CASSGTRLYEQYF. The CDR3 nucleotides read TGTGCCAGCTCCGGGACGAGACTTTACGAGCAGTACTTC.

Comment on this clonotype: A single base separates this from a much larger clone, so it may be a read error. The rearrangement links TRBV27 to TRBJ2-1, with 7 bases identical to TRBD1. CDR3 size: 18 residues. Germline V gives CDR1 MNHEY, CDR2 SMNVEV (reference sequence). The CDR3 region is CACSLSNRGPSSYNEQFF. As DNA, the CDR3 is TGTGCCTGCAGTTTATCAAACAGGGGCCCCAGCTCCTACAATGAGCAGTTCTTC.

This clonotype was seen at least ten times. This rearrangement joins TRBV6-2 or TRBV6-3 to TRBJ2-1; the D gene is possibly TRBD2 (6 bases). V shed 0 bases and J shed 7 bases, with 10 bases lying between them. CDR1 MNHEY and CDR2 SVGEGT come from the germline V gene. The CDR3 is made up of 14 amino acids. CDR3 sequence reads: CASSYSAGYNEQFF. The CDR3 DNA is TGTGCCAGCAGTTACTCAGCGGGTTATAATGAGCAGTTCTTC.

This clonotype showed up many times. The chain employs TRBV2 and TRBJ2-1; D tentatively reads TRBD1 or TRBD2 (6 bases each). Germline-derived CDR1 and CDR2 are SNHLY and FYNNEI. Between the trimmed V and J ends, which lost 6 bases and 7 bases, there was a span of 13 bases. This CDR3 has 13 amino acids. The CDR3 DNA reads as TGTGCCAGCAGGAGAGGGGGGATGAATGAGCAGTTCTTC. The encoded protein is CASRRGGMNEQFF.

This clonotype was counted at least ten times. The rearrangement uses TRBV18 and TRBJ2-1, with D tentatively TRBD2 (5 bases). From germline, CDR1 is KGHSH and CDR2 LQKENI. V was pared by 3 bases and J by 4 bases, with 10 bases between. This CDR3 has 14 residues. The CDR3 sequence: CASSPLREYNEQFF. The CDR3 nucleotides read TGTGCCAGCTCACCTCTCCGGGAATACAATGAGCAGTTCTTC.

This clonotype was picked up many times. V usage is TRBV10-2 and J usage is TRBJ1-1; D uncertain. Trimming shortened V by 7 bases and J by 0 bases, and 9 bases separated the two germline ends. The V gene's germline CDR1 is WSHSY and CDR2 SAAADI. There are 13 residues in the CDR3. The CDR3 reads CASTAEVNTEAFF. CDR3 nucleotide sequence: TGCGCCAGCACTGCTGAAGTGAACACTGAAGCTTTCTTT.

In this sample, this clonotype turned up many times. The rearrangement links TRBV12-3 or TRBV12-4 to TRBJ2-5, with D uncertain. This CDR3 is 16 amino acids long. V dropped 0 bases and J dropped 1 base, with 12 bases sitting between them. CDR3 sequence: CASSLARFLGQETQYF. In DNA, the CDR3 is TGTGCCAGCAGTTTAGCGCGTTTTCTAGGCCAAGAGACCCAGTACTTC.

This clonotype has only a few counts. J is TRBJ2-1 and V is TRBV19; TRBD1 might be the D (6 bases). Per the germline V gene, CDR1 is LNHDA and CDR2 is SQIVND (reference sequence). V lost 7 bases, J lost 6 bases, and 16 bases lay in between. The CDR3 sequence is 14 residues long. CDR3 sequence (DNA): TGTGCCAGTACTACACAGGGAGTGGTCAATGAGCAGTTCTTC. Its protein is CASTTQGVVNEQFF.